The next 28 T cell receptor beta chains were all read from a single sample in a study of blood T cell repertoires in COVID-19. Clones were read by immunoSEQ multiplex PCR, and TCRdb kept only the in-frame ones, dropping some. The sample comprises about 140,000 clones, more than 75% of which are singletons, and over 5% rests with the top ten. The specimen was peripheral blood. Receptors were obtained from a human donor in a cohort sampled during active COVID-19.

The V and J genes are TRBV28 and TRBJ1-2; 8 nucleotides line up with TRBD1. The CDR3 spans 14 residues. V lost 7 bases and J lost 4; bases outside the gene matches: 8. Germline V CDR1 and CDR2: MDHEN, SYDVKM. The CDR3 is CASKTGGEVYGYTF. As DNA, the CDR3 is TGTGCCAGCAAAACAGGGGGGGAGGTCTATGGCTACACCTTC.

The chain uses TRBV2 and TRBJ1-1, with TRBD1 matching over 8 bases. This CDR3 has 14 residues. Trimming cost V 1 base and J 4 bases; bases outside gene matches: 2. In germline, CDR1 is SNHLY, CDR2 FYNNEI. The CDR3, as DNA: TGTGCCAGCAGTGAAGGGACAGGGTTCACTGAAGCTTTCTTT. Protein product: CASSEGTGFTEAFF.

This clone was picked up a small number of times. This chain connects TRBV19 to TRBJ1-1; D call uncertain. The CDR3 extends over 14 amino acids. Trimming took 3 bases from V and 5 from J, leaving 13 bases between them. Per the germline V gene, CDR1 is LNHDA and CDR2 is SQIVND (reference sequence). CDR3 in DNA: TGTGCCAGTAGTATCCCGGGAGGTCAAACTGAAGCTTTCTTT. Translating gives CASSIPGGQTEAFF.

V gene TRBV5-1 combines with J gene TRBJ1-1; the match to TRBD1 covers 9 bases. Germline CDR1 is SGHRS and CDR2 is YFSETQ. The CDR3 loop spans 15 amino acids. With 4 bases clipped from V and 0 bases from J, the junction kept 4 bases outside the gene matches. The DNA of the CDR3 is TGCGCCAGCAGCGGGACAGGGAGAATGAACACTGAAGCTTTCTTT. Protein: CASSGTGRMNTEAFF.

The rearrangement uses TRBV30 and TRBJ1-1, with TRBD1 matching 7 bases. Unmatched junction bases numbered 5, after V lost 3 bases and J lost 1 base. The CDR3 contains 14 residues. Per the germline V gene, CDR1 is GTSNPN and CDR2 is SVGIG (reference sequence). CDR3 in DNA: TGTGCCTGGAGGCGACAGGGAGGGAACACTGAAGCTTTCTTT. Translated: CAWRRQGGNTEAFF. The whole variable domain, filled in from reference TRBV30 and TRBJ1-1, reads SQTIHQWPATLVQPVGSPLSLECTVEGTSNPNLYWYRQAAGRGLQLLFYSVGIGQISSEVPQNLSASRPQDRQFILSSKKLLLSDSGFYLCAWRRQGGNTEAFFGQGTRLTVV.

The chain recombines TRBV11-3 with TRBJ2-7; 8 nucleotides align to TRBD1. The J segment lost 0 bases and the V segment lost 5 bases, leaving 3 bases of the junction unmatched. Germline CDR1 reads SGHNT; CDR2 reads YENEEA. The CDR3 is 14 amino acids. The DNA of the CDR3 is TGTGCCAGCAGCAAGACAGGGGTCTCCTACGAGCAGTACTTC. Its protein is CASSKTGVSYEQYF. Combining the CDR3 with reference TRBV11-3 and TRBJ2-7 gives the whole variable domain EAGVVQSPRYKIIEKKQPVAFWCNPISGHNTLYWYLQNLGQGPELLIRYENEEAVDDSQLPKDRFSAERLKGVDSTLKIQPAELGDSAVYLCASSKTGVSYEQYFGPGTRLTVT.

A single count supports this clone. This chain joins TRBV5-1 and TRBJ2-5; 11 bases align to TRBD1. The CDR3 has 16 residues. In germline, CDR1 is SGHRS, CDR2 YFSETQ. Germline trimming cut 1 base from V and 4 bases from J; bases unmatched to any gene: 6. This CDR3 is CASSLWGQGGGETQYF. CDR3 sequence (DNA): TGCGCCAGCAGCTTGTGGGGACAGGGGGGCGGAGAGACCCAGTACTTC.

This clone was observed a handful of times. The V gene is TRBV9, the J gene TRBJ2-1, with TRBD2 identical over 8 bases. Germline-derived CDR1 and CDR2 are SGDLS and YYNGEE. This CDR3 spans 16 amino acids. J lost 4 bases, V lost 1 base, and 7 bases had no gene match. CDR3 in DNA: TGTGCCAGCAGCGTATACGGGATAGCGGGGTACAATGAGCAGTTCTTC. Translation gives CASSVYGIAGYNEQFF.

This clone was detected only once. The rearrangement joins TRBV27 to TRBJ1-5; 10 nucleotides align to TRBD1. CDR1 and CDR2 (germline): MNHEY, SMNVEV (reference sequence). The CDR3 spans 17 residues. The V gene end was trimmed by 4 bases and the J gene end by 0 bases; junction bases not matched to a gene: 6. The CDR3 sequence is CASSSSGTGASNQPQHF. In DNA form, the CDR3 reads TGTGCCAGCAGTTCCTCCGGGACAGGGGCTAGCAATCAGCCCCAGCATTTT.

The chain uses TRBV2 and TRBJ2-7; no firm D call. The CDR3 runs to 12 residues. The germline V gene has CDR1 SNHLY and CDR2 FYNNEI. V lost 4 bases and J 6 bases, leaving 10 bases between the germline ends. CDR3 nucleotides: TGTGCCAGCAGTGTTCACCCCGGCGAGCAGTACTTC. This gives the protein CASSVHPGEQYF.

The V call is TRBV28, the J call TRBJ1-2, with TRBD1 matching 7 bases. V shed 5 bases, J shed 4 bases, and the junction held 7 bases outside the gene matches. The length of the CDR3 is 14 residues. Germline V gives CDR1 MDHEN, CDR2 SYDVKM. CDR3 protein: CASSQQGGGYGYTF. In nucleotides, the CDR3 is TGTGCCAGCAGTCAGCAGGGGGGAGGCTATGGCTACACCTTC.

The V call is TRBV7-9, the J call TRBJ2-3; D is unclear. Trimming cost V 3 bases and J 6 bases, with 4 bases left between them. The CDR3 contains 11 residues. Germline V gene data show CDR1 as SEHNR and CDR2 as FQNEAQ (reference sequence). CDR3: CASSFRDTQYF. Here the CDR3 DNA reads TGTGCCAGCAGCTTTCGGGATACGCAGTATTTT.

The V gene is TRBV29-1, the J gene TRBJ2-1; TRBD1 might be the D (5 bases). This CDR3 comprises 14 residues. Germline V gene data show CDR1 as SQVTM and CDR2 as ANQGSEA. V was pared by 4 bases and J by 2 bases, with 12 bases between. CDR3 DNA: TGCAGCGTTGGAGCACAGGTAGCCTACAATGAGCAGTTCTTC. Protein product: CSVGAQVAYNEQFF.

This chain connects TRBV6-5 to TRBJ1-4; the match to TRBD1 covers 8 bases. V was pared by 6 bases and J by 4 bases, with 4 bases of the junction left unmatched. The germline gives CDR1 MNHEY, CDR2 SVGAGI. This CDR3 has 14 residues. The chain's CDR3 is CASRWGQDNEKLFF. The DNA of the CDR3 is TGTGCCAGCAGGTGGGGACAGGATAATGAAAAACTGTTTTTT.

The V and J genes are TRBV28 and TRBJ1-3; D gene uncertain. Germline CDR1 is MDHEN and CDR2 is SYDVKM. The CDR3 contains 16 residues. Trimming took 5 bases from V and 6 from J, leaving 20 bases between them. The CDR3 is CASSPPRISLTNTIYF. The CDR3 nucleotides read TGTGCCAGCAGTCCGCCCAGGATCTCACTGACAAACACCATATATTTT.

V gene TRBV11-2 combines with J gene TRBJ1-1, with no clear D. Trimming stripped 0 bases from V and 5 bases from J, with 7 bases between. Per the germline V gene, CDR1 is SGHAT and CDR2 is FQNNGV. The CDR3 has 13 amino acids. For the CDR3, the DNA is TGTGCCAGCAGCTTAGATCCGGGGACTGAAGCTTTCTTT. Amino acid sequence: CASSLDPGTEAFF.

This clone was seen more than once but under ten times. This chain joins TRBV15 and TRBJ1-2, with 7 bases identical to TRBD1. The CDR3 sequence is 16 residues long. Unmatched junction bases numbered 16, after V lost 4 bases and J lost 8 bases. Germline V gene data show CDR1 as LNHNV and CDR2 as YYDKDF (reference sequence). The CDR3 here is CATSTHRGGTSWGYTF. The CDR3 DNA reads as TGTGCCACCAGCACCCACAGGGGCGGAACCTCTTGGGGCTACACCTTC. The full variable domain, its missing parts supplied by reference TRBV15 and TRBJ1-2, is DAMVIQNPRYQVTQFGKPVTLSCSQTLNHNVMYWYQQKSSQAPKLLFHYYDKDFNNEADTPDNFQSRRPNTSFCFLDIRSPGLGDTAMYLCATSTHRGGTSWGYTFGSGTRLTVV.

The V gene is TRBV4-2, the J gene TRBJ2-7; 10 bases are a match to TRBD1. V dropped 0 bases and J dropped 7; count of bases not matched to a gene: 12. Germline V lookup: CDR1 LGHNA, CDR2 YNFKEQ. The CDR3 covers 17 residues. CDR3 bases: TGTGCCAGCAGCCAAGAACTGTTGGGACAGGGGCCTCGGGAGCAGTACTTC. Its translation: CASSQELLGQGPREQYF.

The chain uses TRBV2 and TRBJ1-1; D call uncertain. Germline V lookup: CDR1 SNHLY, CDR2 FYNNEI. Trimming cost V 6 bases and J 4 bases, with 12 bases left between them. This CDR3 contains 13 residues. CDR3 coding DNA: TGTGCCAGCAGGAGGAATGTGGCCACTGAAGCTTTCTTT. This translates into CASRRNVATEAFF.

CDR3 nucleotides: TGCAGTGCTAGTCCAGACAGGGTTGGGAACACTGAAGCTTTCTTT. Encoded protein: CSASPDRVGNTEAFF. This chain joins TRBV20-1 and TRBJ1-1, with 7 bases matching TRBD1. Per germline, CDR1 DFQATT and CDR2 SNEGSKA (reference sequence). The CDR3 has 15 residues. V dropped 3 bases and J dropped 1; count of bases not matched to a gene: 8.

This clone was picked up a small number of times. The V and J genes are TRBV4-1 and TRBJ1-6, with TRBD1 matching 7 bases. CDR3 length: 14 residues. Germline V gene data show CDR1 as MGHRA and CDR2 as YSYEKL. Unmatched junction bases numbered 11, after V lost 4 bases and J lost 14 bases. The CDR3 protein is CASSPGTDILSLHF. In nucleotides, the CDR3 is TGCGCCAGCAGCCCCGGGACAGACATCCTATCCCTCCACTTT.

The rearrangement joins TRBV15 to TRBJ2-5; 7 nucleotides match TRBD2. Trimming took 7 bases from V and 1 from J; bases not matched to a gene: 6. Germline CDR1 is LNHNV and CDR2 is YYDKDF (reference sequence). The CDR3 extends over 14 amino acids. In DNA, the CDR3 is TGTGCCACCACCGGGGGGATATTCCAAGAGACCCAGTACTTC. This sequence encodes CATTGGIFQETQYF.

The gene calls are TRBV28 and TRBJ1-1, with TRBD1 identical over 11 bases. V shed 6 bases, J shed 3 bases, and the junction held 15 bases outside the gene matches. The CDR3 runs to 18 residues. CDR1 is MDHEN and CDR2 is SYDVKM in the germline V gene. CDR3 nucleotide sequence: TGTGCCAGCAGCCCCGGGACAGGGGGTAGACTTCTTTACACTGAAGCTTTCTTT. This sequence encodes CASSPGTGGRLLYTEAFF.

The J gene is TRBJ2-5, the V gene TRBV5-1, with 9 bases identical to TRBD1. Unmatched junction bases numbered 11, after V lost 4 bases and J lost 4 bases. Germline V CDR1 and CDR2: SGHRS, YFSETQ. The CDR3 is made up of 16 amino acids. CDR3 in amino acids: CASSPGQGSTRETQYF. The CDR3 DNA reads TGCGCCAGCAGCCCGGGACAGGGAAGTACAAGAGAGACCCAGTACTTC. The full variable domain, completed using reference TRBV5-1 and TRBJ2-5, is KAGVTQTPRYLIKTRGQQVTLSCSPISGHRSVSWYQQTPGQGLQFLFEYFSETQRNKGNFPGRFSGRQFSNSRSEMNVSTLELGDSALYLCASSPGQGSTRETQYFGPGTRLLVL.

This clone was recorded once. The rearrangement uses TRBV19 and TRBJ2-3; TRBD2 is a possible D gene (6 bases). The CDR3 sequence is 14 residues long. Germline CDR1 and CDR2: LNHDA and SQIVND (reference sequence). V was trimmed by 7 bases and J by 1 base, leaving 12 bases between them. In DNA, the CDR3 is TGTGCCAGTATGGGTCAGCGGGGCACAGATACGCAGTATTTT. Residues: CASMGQRGTDTQYF.

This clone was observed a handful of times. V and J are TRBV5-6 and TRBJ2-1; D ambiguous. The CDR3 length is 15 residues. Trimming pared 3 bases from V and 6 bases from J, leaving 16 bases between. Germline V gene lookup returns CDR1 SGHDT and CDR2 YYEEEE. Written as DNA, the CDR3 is TGTGCCAGCAGCTCTCAGATACCTCTTATCAATGAGCAGTTCTTC. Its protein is CASSSQIPLINEQFF.

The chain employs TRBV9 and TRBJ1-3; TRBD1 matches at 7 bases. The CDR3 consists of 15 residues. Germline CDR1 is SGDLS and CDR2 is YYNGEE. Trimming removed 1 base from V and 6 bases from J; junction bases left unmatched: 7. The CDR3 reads CASSVMTGLENTIYF. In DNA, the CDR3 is TGTGCCAGCAGCGTAATGACAGGGCTGGAAAACACCATATATTTT. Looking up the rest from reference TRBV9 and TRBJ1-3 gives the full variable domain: DSGVTQTPKHLITATGQRVTLRCSPRSGDLSVYWYQQSLDQGLQFLIQYYNGEERAKGNILERFSAQQFPDLHSELNLSSLELGDSALYFCASSVMTGLENTIYFGEGSWLTVV.

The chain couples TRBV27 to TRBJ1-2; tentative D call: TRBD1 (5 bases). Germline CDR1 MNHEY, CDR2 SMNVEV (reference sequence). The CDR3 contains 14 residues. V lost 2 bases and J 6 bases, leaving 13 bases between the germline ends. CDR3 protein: CASSLNRPADGYTF. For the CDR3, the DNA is TGTGCCAGCAGTTTAAACAGGCCGGCGGATGGCTACACCTTC.